This TCR beta chain is from a study of a mutant IDH1 vaccine in newly diagnosed glioma. Study-wide background: Either 4-6 weeks after radiotherapy alone or alongside temozolomide, vaccination was begun. Former treatment meant radiotherapy, temozolomide, or both; the majority had gotten both.

Stated time point: week 11, during vaccination. It was 300 ug of mutant IDH1 20-mer peptide that made up each vaccine dose, given with topical imiquimod. Using immunoSEQ multiplex PCR, the repertoire was profiled, and TCRdb retains in-frame clones only, with some absent. Among about 64,000 clones listed, less than 85% were seen once. Deletions cut 8 bases from V and 3 bases from J, with 16 bases between. The CDR3 is 14 residues long. Germline CDR1 reads MNHEY; CDR2 reads SVGAGI. As concerns this clone: What it binds is unknown.

This chain joins TRBV6-5 and TRBJ1-2, with no clear D. The sequence was collected from a woman aged 45-60 years with glioma. Material: PBMCs, obtained from a glioma patient whose treatment included an IDH1 peptide vaccine. CDR3 sequence reads: CASGSGASDYGYTF. CDR3 nucleotides: TGTGCCAGCGGATCAGGTGCCTCTGACTATGGCTACACCTTC.